This T cell receptor beta chain was sequenced for a study of blood T cell repertoires in COVID-19. Study information: Researchers got acute and convalescent COVID-19 samples from the United States, Italy and Spain. PBMCs, B-cell-depleted T cells, or T cells were the source of the cDNA or gDNA that made up the material.

Germline CDR1 is KGHDR and CDR2 is SFDVKD. The V gene end was trimmed by 4 bases and the J gene end by 7 bases; junction bases not matched to a gene: 8. This CDR3 region has 15 residues. In the original processing: By means of reference gene primer amplification, nucleated cell counts were estimated. Assay: immunoSEQ multiplex PCR; the TCRdb copy retains only in-frame clones and omits some. That table is the source of V, J and clone size, and D and trimming were worked out from the DNA. The repertoire consists of more than 200,000 clones, with around 85% occurring once and the leading ten covering under 0.9%.

The rearrangement uses TRBV24-1 and TRBJ1-5; 8 bases agree with TRBD1. The receptor comes from a man aged 35-49 years with acute or convalescent COVID-19. The sequencing input was peripheral blood. The CDR3 DNA is TGTGCCACCAGTGACCGTGGACAGGGCCACCAGCCCCAGCATTTT. Its protein is CATSDRGQGHQPQHF.